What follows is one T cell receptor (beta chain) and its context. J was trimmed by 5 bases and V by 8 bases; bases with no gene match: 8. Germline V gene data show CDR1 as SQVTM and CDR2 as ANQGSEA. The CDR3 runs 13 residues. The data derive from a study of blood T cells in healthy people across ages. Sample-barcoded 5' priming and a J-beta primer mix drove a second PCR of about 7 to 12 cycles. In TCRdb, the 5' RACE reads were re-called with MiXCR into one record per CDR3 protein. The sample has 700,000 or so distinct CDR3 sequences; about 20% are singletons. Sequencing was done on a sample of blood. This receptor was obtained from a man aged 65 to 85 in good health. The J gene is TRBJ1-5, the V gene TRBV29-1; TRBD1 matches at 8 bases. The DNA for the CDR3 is TGCAGCATCGCAGGGGGCAGGGATCAGCCCCAGCATTTT. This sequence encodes CSIAGGRDQPQHF.